This entry features one TCR beta chain sequence. Its cognate antigen has yet to be identified. No much larger clone is present one base from it, and per-base qualities are unavailable. Sequencer: Illumina HiSeq 1500. TCRdb reprocessed the public reads (quality trimming at Q25 with fastp, clone calling with MiXCR) and kept in-frame beta chains. Rows with one shared CDR3 protein collapse into an entry with the most common genes and DNA. The sample yields about 220,000 distinct CDR3 sequences; 30% to 45% were counted once. The ten largest make up around 60% of the sample. V and J are trimmed by 5 bases and 5 bases, and the gene matches miss 7 bases of the junction. The cysteine opens and the phenylalanine closes a CDR3 of 14 amino acids. Only the CDR3 part of the read is kept: 42 bases, read in frame from the first base. The sample is drawn from a study of T cell repertoires in cytomegalovirus infection (dated by TCRdb to between 2018 and 2021). In terms of the full investigation: The peptide stimulations were aimed at well-studied HLA-B-restricted epitopes as well as recently identified HLA-C-restricted CMV epitopes, whose presentation resists viral immunomodulation. The HLA type of each donor mattered for the analysis, because public TCR beta signatures pointed to carriage of CMV infection along with the matching HLA type. Broad study findings and their caveats: The ex vivo response was dominated by HLA-C-restricted CMV-specific TCR beta clonotypes, which also provided the single most frequent clonotype in two of eight donors. Carriers of CMV infection plus the relevant HLA type were discriminated by the cumulative frequency of public TCR beta family members in the study cohort and in an independent roughly 340-donor cohort.

The meaning of the sample's treatment or condition label: in vitro stimulation with specific CMV peptide epitopes to enrich CMV-specific T cells. The chain employs TRBV12-3 or TRBV12-4 and TRBJ2-3, and TRBD2 aligns with 7 junction nucleotides. Sequencing was performed on CD8+ T cells from cultured PBMCs, taken from culture after CMV antigen stimulation. The receptor was derived from a human donor in good health (CMV status not recorded). Some clones in this sample may be carry-over from other donors' samples. The CDR3 protein sequence reads: CASSLGTTGDTQYF. The nucleotide sequence is TGTGCCAGCAGTCTCGGGACTACTGGAGATACGCAGTATTTT.